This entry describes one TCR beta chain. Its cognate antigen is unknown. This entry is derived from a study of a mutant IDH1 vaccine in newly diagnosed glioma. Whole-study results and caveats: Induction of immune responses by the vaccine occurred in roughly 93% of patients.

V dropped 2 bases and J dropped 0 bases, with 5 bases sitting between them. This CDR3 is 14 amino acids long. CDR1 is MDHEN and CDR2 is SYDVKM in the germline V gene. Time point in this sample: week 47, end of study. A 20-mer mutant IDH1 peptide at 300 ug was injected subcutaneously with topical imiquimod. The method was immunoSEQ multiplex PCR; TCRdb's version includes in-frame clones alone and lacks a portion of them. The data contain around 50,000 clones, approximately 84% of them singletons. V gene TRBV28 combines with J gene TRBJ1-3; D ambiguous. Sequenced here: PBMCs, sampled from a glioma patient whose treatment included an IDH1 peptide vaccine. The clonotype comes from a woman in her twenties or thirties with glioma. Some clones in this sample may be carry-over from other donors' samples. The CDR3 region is CASSLIGSGNTIYF. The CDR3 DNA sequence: TGTGCCAGCAGTTTAATAGGCTCTGGAAACACCATATATTTT. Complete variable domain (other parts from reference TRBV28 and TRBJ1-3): DVKVTQSSRYLVKRTGEKVFLECVQDMDHENMFWYRQDPGLGLRLIYFSYDVKMKEKGDIPEGYSVSREKKERFSLILESASTNQTSMYLCASSLIGSGNTIYFGEGSWLTVV.